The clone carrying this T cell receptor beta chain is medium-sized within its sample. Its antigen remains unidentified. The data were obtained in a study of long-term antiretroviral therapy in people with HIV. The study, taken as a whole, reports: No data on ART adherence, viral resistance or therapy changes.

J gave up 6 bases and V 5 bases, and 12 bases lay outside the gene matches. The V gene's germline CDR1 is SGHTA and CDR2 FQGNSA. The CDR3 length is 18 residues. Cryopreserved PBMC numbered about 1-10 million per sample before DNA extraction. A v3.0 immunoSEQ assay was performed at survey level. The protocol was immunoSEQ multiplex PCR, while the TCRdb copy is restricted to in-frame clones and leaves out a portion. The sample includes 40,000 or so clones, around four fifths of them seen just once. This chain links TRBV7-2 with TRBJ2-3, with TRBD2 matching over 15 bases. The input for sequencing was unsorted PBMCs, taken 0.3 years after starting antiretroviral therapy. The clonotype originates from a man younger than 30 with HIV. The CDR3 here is CASSRGLAGGYDRDTQYF. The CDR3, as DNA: TGTGCCAGCAGCCGGGGACTAGCGGGGGGTTACGACCGTGATACGCAGTATTTT.